The clone carrying this TCR beta chain was observed a handful of times. The antigen is undetermined. Primers included in the PCR were 60 Vbeta and 13 Jbeta primers. The repertoire was sequenced with immunoSEQ multiplex PCR; TCRdb's copy has only in-frame clones and lacks some. The sample lists 73,000 or so clones; around three quarters were seen once. The data originate from a study of cytomegalovirus exposure and HLA in healthy donors. Overall study findings and caveats: According to a later analysis, donors in an Asian-associated ancestry cluster reportedly had fewer N-insertions than the approximately 730-donor mean. In an earlier analysis, in 540 or so donors, most V segments appeared productive either ~90% or ~30% of the time. Trimming of TCR beta V- and J-genes showed a link, identified in a later analysis, to a missense DCLRE1C variant. Available immune exposure information was restricted to CMV serostatus only.

The V gene lost 1 base and the J gene lost 2 bases, with 5 bases spanning the gap. There are 13 residues in the CDR3. Germline CDR1 reads SGHAT; CDR2 reads FQNNGV. This clonotype was obtained from a man in his fifties or sixties in good health and CMV-seronegative. This chain connects TRBV11-2 to TRBJ2-5; D unresolved. The source material was PBMCs. The CDR3 DNA reads as TGTGCCAGCAGCTTAGTTCTTCAAGAGACCCAGTACTTC. Translation: CASSLVLQETQYF.